These 14 T cell receptor beta chains were sequenced from one sample in a study of beta chain features in type 1 diabetes (dated by TCRdb to the late 2010s). Libraries were made using the immunoSEQ multiplex PCR assay. The entire isolated RNA was reverse transcribed using the High Capacity cDNA Reverse Transcription Kit, and thus expressed TCRB transcripts were sequenced. TCRdb took over this immuneACCESS table, retaining in-frame rearrangements with V and J assigned. Such tables are incomplete; in checked studies, under half of the missing clones stem from an unresolved V gene, and the remainder is unexplained. The sample table records 900,000 or so clones; roughly 15% of these occur just once. In total, the top ten clones hold about 0.02% of the sample. Sequenced sample: naive CD4+ T cells from blood. The cell subset or site label here, explained by the study, means: true naive CD4+ T cells. These receptors all come from a woman aged 18-29 years in good health.

This clone was seen more than once but under ten times. The gene calls are TRBV2 and TRBJ2-1; 8 bases fit TRBD2. V shed 7 bases and J 7 bases; nucleotides not matched to a gene: 12. CDR3 length: 15 residues. From germline, CDR1 is SNHLY and CDR2 FYNNEI. CDR3 region: CASKGERESTNEQFF. The CDR3 DNA is TGTGCCAGCAAGGGGGAGCGGGAGTCTACAAATGAGCAGTTCTTC.

V usage is TRBV6-5 and J usage is TRBJ2-5, with D perhaps assigned TRBD1 or TRBD2 (5 bases each). V lost 6 bases and J 3 bases, leaving 14 bases between the germline ends. CDR3 length: 14 residues. CDR1 and CDR2 from the germline V gene are MNHEY and SVGAGI. In nucleotides, the CDR3 is TGTGCCAGCAGCTGGGGGTTTGGGAAAGAGACCCAGTACTTC. Translated: CASSWGFGKETQYF.

The J gene is TRBJ2-7, the V gene TRBV20-1; D is uncertain. V lost 3 bases, J lost 3 bases, and 6 bases lay in between. CDR3 length: 11 amino acids. The germline V gene has CDR1 DFQATT and CDR2 SNEGSKA (reference sequence). CDR3 amino acids: CSASWVYEQYF. CDR3 DNA sequence: TGCAGTGCTAGTTGGGTCTACGAGCAGTACTTC.

The chain recombines TRBV5-6 with TRBJ2-6; a weak D match, TRBD2 (6 bases). V gave up 0 bases and J gave up 2 bases, with 6 bases separating them. The CDR3 runs 15 residues. The V gene's germline CDR1 is SGHDT and CDR2 YYEEEE. CDR3 loop: CASSLAGAGANVLTF. CDR3 bases: TGTGCCAGCAGCTTGGCGGGAGCTGGGGCCAACGTCCTGACTTTC. The whole variable domain, filled in from reference TRBV5-6 and TRBJ2-6, reads DAGVTQSPTHLIKTRGQQVTLRCSPKSGHDTVSWYQQALGQGPQFIFQYYEEEERQRGNFPDRFSGHQFPNYSSELNVNALLLGDSALYLCASSLAGAGANVLTFGAGSRLTVL.

The V and J genes are TRBV18 and TRBJ2-5; unclear D gene. The V gene's germline CDR1 is KGHSH and CDR2 LQKENI. The V end lost 2 bases, the J end lost 2 bases, and 12 bases lay between the germline ends. The length of the CDR3 is 15 residues. CDR3 residues: CASSPRAGPQETQYF. The CDR3 bases are TGTGCCAGCTCACCAAGGGCAGGCCCGCAAGAGACCCAGTACTTC.

The CDR3 region has the DNA TGTGCCAGTAGACCAGGAATAGCGAGCAATGAGCAGTTCTTC. Its translation: CASRPGIASNEQFF. This sequence joins TRBV19 and TRBJ2-1, with a weak D call TRBD2 (5 bases). CDR1 and CDR2 (germline): LNHDA, SQIVND (reference sequence). Trimming removed 6 bases from V and 6 bases from J, with 15 bases in between. This CDR3 has 14 residues.

This clone has a handful of counts. The chain employs TRBV6-1 and TRBJ2-1; perhaps TRBD1 as D (7 bases). CDR3 length equals 12 residues. Germline CDR1 reads MNHNS; CDR2 reads SASEGT. Deletions cut 4 bases from V and 12 bases from J, with 13 bases between. In DNA form, the CDR3 reads TGTGCCAGCAGTGGTAACAGGGGAGGGCAGTTCTTC. Translating gives CASSGNRGGQFF.

This clone was found a few times. This rearrangement joins TRBV2 to TRBJ1-2; maybe TRBD1 (6 bases). CDR1 and CDR2 (germline): SNHLY, FYNNEI. The V end lost 7 bases, the J end lost 4 bases, and 13 bases lay between the germline ends. The CDR3 covers 13 residues. CDR3 sequence reads: CASKTQGSYGYTF. In nucleotides, the CDR3 is TGTGCCAGCAAGACACAGGGATCCTATGGCTACACCTTC.

The table lists this clone with a few counts. The chain carries TRBV6-5 and TRBJ2-3; D might be TRBD2 (5 bases). Germline V lookup: CDR1 MNHEY, CDR2 SVGAGI. Deletions cut 7 bases from V and 7 bases from J, with 21 bases between. The CDR3 totals 15 residues. The CDR3 loop reads CASTPTRETLNTQYF. As DNA, the CDR3 is TGTGCCAGCACTCCTACTAGAGAAACTCTAAATACGCAGTATTTT.

This clone has just a few counts. This sequence joins TRBV9 and TRBJ2-1, with 7 bases lining up with TRBD2. This CDR3 is 15 amino acids long. V gave up 0 bases and J gave up 5 bases; unmatched junction bases: 5. CDR1 is SGDLS and CDR2 is YYNGEE in the germline V gene. Here the CDR3 reads CASSVASGGNNEQFF. The CDR3, as DNA: TGTGCCAGCAGCGTAGCTAGCGGAGGGAACAATGAGCAGTTCTTC. Variable domain in full (rest from reference TRBV9 and TRBJ2-1): DSGVTQTPKHLITATGQRVTLRCSPRSGDLSVYWYQQSLDQGLQFLIQYYNGEERAKGNILERFSAQQFPDLHSELNLSSLELGDSALYFCASSVASGGNNEQFFGPGTRLTVL.

This clone was observed at least ten times. This sequence joins TRBV7-9 and TRBJ2-1, with D possibly TRBD2 on 6 matching bases. The ends were cut back, 8 bases at V and 7 bases at J, with 15 bases in the middle. This CDR3 contains 13 residues. Germline values: CDR1 SEHNR, CDR2 FQNEAQ (reference sequence). The CDR3 here is CASSYRGRNEQFF. Here the CDR3 DNA reads TGTGCCAGCTCCTACCGAGGGAGGAATGAGCAGTTCTTC.

This clone was counted only a few times. The chain has TRBV7-9 and TRBJ1-4; 7 bases agree with TRBD1. CDR1 SEHNR and CDR2 FQNEAQ come from the germline V gene (reference sequence). The CDR3 covers 14 residues. Unmatched junction bases numbered 7, after V lost 5 bases and J lost 7 bases. The CDR3 nucleotides are TGTGCCAGCAGCCCCCAGGGGGTGGGTGAAAAACTGTTTTTT. As protein: CASSPQGVGEKLFF.

This chain uses TRBV9 with TRBJ2-1; D unresolved. The CDR3 is 13 amino acids. Germline V gene lookup returns CDR1 SGDLS and CDR2 YYNGEE. Trimming took 0 bases from V and 8 from J, leaving 9 bases between them. CDR3: CASSVGFRDEQFF. In DNA form, the CDR3 reads TGTGCCAGCAGCGTAGGTTTTCGGGATGAGCAGTTCTTC.

This clone has only a few counts. The rearrangement links TRBV11-3 to TRBJ2-3, with no clear D. This CDR3 is 11 amino acids long. Germline V gene lookup returns CDR1 SGHNT and CDR2 YENEEA. Trimming took off 6 bases at V and 5 bases at J, with 6 bases between the two ends. The CDR3 DNA is TGTGCCAGCAGTTCCGGAGATACGCAGTATTTT. It yields the protein CASSSGDTQYF.